This T cell receptor (beta chain) was captured by sequencing in a study of blood T cell repertoires in COVID-19. For the study at large: COVID-19 samples, acute and convalescent, were from the United States, Italy and Spain.

In the original processing: Amplification with reference gene primers provided the estimates of nucleated cell counts. Assay: immunoSEQ multiplex PCR; the TCRdb copy retains only in-frame clones and omits some. V and J calls and clone size follow that table, whereas D and trimming were derived from the DNA. Of 130,000 to 150,000 clones in the sample, approximately 78% were seen once. Deletions cut 2 bases from V and 1 base from J, with 15 bases between. In germline, CDR1 is MNHEY, CDR2 SVGEGT. The CDR3 spans 16 residues. This clone was observed a handful of times. The specimen sequenced was peripheral blood. This receptor was obtained from a human donor with acute or convalescent COVID-19. The donor label of this sample is uncertain. This rearrangement joins TRBV6-2 or TRBV6-3 to TRBJ2-7, with no clear D. The CDR3 DNA sequence: TGTGCCAGCAGTTACAGCGTTACCCTACCTTCCTACGAGCAGTACTTC. It translates to CASSYSVTLPSYEQYF.